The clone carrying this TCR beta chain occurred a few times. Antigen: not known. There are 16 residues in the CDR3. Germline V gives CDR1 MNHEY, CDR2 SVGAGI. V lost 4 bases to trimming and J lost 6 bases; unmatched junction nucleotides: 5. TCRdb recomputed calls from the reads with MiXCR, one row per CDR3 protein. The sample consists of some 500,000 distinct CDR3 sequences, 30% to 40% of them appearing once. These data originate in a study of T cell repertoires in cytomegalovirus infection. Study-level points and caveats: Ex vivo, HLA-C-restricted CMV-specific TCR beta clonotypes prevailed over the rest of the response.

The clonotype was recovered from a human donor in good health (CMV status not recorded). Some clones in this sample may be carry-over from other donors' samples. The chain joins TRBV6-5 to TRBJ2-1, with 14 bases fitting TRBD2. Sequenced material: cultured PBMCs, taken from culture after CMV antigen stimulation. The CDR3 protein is CASSFAGTSGGNEQFF. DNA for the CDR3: TGTGCCAGCAGTTTCGCCGGGACTAGCGGGGGCAATGAGCAGTTCTTC.